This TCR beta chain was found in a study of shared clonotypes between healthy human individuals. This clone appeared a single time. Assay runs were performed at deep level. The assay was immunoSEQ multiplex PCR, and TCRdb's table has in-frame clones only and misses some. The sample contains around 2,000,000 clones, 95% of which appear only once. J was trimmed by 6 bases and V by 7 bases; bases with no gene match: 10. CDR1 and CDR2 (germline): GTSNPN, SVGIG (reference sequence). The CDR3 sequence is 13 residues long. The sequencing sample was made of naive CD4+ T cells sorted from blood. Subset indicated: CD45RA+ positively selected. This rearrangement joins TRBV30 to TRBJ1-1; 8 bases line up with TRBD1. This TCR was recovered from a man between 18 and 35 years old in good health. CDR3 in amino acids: CALNRGLSAEAFF. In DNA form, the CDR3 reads TGTGCCTTAAACAGGGGGTTAAGTGCTGAAGCTTTCTTT.